One and the same sample provided the 5 T cell receptor beta chains below, sequenced in a study of blood T cell repertoires in COVID-19 (dated by TCRdb to the early 2020s). Library preparation was by the immunoSEQ multiplex PCR assay. TCRdb took this table from immuneACCESS and kept in-frame rearrangements with V and J called. Such tables lack part of the clones; where checked against another copy, unresolved V genes explain under half of the gap, and the rest is unexplained. A total of about 300,000 clones appear in this sample, approximately 88% of them only once. Under 8% of the sample rests with the top ten. The sequenced sample was peripheral blood. The receptor set was obtained from a woman aged 25 to 45 who had recovered from COVID-19.

This clone was picked up one time. Here the CDR3 reads CASSGRGRGLAKNIQYF. DNA of the CDR3: TGTGCCAGCAGCGGAAGAGGAAGGGGTTTAGCCAAAAACATTCAGTACTTC. The chain couples TRBV9 to TRBJ2-4; possible D gene TRBD1, 5 bases. The germline gives CDR1 SGDLS, CDR2 YYNGEE. The length of the CDR3 is 17 residues. The V and J ends lost 3 bases and 0 bases respectively, with 16 bases between them.

The chain couples TRBV6-5 to TRBJ1-1; 8 bases align to TRBD1. CDR1 is MNHEY and CDR2 is SVGAGI in the germline V gene. CDR3 length: 14 amino acids. The V gene end was trimmed by 5 bases and the J gene end by 4 bases; junction bases not matched to a gene: 6. CDR3 DNA: TGTGCCAGCAGTCAGACAGGGGTGGGCACTGAAGCTTTCTTT. Translated: CASSQTGVGTEAFF.

The chain carries TRBV30 and TRBJ1-2; TRBD1 matches at 7 bases. Trimming at V came to 3 bases and at J to 4 bases, leaving 11 bases not matched to a gene. Germline loops: CDR1 GTSNPN, CDR2 SVGIG (reference sequence). This CDR3 comprises 15 residues. CDR3 in amino acids: CAWRAPDRRGYGYTF. CDR3 DNA sequence: TGTGCCTGGAGGGCCCCGGACAGGAGAGGCTATGGCTACACCTTC.

On this clone itself: This sample also contains other DNA sequences that code for the same CDR3. V is TRBV28 and J is TRBJ1-4; a weak D match, TRBD1 (5 bases). Germline V gene lookup returns CDR1 MDHEN and CDR2 SYDVKM. The CDR3 is 14 amino acids. V lost 3 bases and J 2 bases, leaving 7 bases between the germline ends. The CDR3 loop reads CASSFGGTNEKLFF. In DNA form, the CDR3 reads TGTGCCAGCAGTTTCGGGGGGACTAATGAAAAACTGTTTTTT.

CDR3 DNA: TGTGCCAGCAGCTTGGACGCGGTCCATTCACCCCTCCACTTT. It specifies CASSLDAVHSPLHF. The J gene is TRBJ1-6, the V gene TRBV5-4; the D is unclear. V was pared by 0 bases and J by 8 bases, with 9 bases between. Germline CDR1 SGHNT, CDR2 YYREEE (reference sequence). This CDR3 comprises 14 residues.